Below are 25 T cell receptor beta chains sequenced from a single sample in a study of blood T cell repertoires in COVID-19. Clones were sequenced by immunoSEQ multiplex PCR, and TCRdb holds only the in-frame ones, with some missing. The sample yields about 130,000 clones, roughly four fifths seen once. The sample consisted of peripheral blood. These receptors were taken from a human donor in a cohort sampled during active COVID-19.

CDR3 sequence reads: CASSYSRGAGYEQYF. In nucleotides, the CDR3 is TGTGCCAGCAGTTACTCACGGGGGGCAGGCTACGAGCAGTACTTC. The rearrangement joins TRBV6-5 to TRBJ2-7; D perhaps matches TRBD2 (7 bases). This CDR3 spans 15 amino acids. Germline CDR1 is MNHEY and CDR2 is SVGAGI. Deletions cut 0 bases from V and 3 bases from J, with 12 bases between.

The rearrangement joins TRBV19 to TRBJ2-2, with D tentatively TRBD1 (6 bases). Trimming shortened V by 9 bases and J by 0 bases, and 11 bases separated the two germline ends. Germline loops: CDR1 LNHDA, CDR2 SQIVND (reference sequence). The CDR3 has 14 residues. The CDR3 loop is CASRQGPNTGELFF. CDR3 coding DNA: TGTGCCAGCCGCCAGGGGCCGAACACCGGGGAGCTGTTTTTT.

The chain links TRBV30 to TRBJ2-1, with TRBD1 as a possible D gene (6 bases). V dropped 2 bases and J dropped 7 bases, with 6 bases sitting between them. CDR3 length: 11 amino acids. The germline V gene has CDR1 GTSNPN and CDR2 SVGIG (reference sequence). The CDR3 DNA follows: TGTGCCTGGAGTCAGGGGAATGAGCAGTTCTTC. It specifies CAWSQGNEQFF.

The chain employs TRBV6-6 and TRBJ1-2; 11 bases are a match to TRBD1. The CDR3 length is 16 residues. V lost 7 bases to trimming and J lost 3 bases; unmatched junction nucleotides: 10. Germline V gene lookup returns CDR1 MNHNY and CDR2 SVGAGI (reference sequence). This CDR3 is CASTPIPGQGDYGYTF. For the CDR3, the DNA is TGTGCCAGCACCCCCATTCCGGGACAGGGGGACTATGGCTACACCTTC.

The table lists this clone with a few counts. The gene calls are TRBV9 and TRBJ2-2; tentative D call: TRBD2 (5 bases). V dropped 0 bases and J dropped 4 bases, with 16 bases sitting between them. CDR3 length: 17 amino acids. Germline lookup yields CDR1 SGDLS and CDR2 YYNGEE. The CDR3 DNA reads TGTGCCAGCAGCGTAGGAGAGGTGGGCGGGTTCACCGGGGAGCTGTTTTTT. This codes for CASSVGEVGGFTGELFF.

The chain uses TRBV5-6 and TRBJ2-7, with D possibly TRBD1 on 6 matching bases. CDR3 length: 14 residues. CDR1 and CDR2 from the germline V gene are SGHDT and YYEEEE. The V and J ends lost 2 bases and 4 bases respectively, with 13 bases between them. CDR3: CASSLGTRGYEQYF. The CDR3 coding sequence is TGTGCCAGCAGCTTAGGGACCAGGGGTTACGAGCAGTACTTC.

The CDR3 here is CASSYRGNSYEQYF. The CDR3 DNA is TGTGCCAGCAGTTATAGGGGCAATTCCTACGAGCAGTACTTC. The chain is built from TRBV9 and TRBJ2-7, with a tentative D call TRBD1 (5 bases). CDR3 length: 14 residues. Per germline, CDR1 SGDLS and CDR2 YYNGEE. V was shortened by 5 bases and J by 1 base, with 13 bases between the two germline ends.

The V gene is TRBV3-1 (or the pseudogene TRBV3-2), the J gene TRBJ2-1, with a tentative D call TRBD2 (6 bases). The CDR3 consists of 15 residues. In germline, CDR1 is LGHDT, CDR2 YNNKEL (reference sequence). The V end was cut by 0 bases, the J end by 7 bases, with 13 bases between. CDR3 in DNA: TGTGCCAGCAGCCAAGAGTCGGAGGGGATAAATGAGCAGTTCTTC. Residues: CASSQESEGINEQFF.

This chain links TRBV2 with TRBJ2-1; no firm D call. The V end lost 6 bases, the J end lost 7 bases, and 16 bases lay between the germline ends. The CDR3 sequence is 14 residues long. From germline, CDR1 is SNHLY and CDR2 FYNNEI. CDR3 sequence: CASRLPGRHNEQFF. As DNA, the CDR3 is TGTGCCAGCAGGCTTCCGGGTCGCCATAATGAGCAGTTCTTC.

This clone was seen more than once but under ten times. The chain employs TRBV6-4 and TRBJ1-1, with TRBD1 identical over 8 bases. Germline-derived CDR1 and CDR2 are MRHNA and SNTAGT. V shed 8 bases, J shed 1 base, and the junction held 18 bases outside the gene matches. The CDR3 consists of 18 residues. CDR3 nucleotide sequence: TGTGCCAGCTTCGTCCTAGGGACAGGCCCAAGGAGGAACACTGAAGCTTTCTTT. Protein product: CASFVLGTGPRRNTEAFF.

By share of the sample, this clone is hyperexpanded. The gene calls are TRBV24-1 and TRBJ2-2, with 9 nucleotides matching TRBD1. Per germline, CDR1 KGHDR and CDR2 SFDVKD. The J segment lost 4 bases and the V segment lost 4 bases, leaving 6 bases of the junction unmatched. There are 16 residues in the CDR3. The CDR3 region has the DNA TGTGCCACCAGTGACCCGGGACAGGGTACCACCGGGGAGCTGTTTTTT. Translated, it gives CATSDPGQGTTGELFF.

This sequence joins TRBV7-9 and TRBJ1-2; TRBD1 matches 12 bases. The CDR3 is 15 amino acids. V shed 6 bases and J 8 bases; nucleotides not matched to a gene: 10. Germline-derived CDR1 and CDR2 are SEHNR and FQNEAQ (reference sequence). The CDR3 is CASSSRGQGAWGYTF. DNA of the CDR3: TGTGCCAGCAGTAGCCGGGGACAGGGGGCCTGGGGCTACACCTTC.

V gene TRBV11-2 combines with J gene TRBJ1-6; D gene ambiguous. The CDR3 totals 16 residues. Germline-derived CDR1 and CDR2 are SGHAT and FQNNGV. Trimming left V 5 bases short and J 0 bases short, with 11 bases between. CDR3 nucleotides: TGTGCCAGCAGCCCACTTCGGAGCTCCTATAATTCACCCCTCCACTTT. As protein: CASSPLRSSYNSPLHF.

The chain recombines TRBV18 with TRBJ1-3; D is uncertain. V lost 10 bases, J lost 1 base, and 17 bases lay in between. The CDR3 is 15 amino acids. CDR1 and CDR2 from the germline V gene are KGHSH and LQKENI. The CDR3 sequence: CAIPKGGRSGNTIYF. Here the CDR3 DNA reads TGTGCCATTCCGAAGGGAGGTCGGTCTGGAAACACCATATATTTT.

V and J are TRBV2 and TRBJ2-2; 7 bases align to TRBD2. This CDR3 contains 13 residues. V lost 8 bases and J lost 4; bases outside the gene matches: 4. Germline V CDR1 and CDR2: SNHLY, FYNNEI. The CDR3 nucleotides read TGTGCCAGCGCGGAGCGGGGCACCGGGGAGCTGTTTTTT. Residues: CASAERGTGELFF.

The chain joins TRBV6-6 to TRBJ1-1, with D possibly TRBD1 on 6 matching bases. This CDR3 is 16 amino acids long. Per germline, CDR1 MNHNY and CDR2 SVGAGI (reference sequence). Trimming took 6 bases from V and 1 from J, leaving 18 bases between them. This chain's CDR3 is CASSLFGGAQNTEAFF. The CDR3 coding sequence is TGTGCCAGCAGCCTTTTCGGGGGGGCGCAGAACACTGAAGCTTTCTTT.

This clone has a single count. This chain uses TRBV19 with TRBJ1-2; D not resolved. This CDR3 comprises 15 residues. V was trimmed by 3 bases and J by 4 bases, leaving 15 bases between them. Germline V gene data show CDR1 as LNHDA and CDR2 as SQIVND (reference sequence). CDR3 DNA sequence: TGTGCCAGTAGTATGTACGGGTCCGAAGGCTATGGCTACACCTTC. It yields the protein CASSMYGSEGYGYTF.

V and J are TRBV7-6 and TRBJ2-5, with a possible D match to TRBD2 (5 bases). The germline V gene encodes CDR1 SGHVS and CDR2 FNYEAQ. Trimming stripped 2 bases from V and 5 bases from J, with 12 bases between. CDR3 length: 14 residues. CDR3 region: CASSLMAEEETQYF. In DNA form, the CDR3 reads TGTGCCAGCAGCTTAATGGCGGAGGAGGAGACCCAGTACTTC.

DNA for the CDR3: TGTGCCTGGAGCGGAGGGAGGGGGAGGTCTAACTATGGCTACACCTTC. Protein sequence: CAWSGGRGRSNYGYTF. V is TRBV30 and J is TRBJ1-2; D is perhaps TRBD1 (6 bases). With 3 bases removed from V and 0 bases from J, the gap between germline ends came to 17 bases. This CDR3 has 16 amino acids. Germline-derived CDR1 and CDR2 are GTSNPN and SVGIG (reference sequence).

The chain's CDR3 is CASSFSSGGFTSTDTQYF. The CDR3 DNA is TGTGCCAGCAGCTTTTCTAGCGGGGGTTTTACTAGCACAGATACGCAGTATTTT. The rearrangement links TRBV5-4 to TRBJ2-3; 10 bases match TRBD2. CDR1 is SGHNT and CDR2 is YYREEE in the germline V gene (reference sequence). This CDR3 has 18 residues. Unmatched junction bases numbered 9, after V lost 2 bases and J lost 0 bases.

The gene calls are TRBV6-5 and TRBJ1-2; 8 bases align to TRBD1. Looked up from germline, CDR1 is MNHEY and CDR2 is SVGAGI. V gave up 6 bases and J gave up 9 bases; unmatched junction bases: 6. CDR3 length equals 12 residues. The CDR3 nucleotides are TGTGCCAGCAGACCCGGACAGGGTAGCTACACCTTC. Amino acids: CASRPGQGSYTF.

This CDR3 is CASSSTGGQGNYGYTF. DNA for the CDR3: TGTGCCAGCAGTTCGACAGGGGGACAAGGCAACTATGGCTACACCTTC. The chain couples TRBV2 to TRBJ1-2; 9 bases fit TRBD1. Germline V CDR1 and CDR2: SNHLY, FYNNEI. Losses at the gene ends were 5 bases for V and 2 bases for J; bases not matched to a gene: 9. The CDR3 totals 16 residues.

CDR3 amino acids: CASSLGGAISYEQYF. The CDR3 DNA reads as TGTGCCAGCAGCTTGGGCGGGGCGATCTCCTACGAGCAGTACTTC. The J gene is TRBJ2-7, the V gene TRBV5-4, with D perhaps matching TRBD2 (6 bases). V dropped 0 bases and J dropped 0 bases, with 10 bases sitting between them. The CDR3 consists of 15 residues. Germline V gene sequence: CDR1 SGHNT, CDR2 YYREEE (reference sequence).

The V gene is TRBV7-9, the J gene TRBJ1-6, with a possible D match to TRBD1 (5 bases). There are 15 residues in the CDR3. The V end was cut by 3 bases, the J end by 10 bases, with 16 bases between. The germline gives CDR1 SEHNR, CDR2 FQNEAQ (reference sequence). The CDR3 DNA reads TGTGCCAGCAGCTTCGATCCGACAGATAGCTCACCCCTCCACTTT. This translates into CASSFDPTDSSPLHF. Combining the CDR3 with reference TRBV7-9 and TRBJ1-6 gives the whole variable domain DTGVSQNPRHKITKRGQNVTFRCDPISEHNRLYWYRQTLGQGPEFLTYFQNEAQLEKSRLLSDRFSAERPKGSFSTLEIQRTEQGDSAMYLCASSFDPTDSSPLHFGNGTRLTVT.

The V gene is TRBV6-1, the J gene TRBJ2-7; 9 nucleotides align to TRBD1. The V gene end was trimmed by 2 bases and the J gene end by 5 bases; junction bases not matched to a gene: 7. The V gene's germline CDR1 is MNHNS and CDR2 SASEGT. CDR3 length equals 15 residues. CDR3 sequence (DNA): TGTGCCAGCAGTGAACCCGGGACAGGGCGCCACGAGCAGTACTTC. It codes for CASSEPGTGRHEQYF.